This TCR beta chain was sequenced in a study of blood T cell repertoires in COVID-19. Study overall: COVID-19 samples from acute and convalescent phases originated in the United States, Italy and Spain.

The CDR3 consists of 17 residues. Original processing methods: The authors estimated nucleated cell counts from reference gene primer amplification. Some clones are missing from TCRdb's copy, which holds only in-frame ones; the method was immunoSEQ multiplex PCR. That table is the source of V, J and clone size, and D and trimming were worked out from the DNA. The data hold tens of thousands of clones, with 85% observed a single time. The sample was peripheral blood. The chain has TRBV21-1 and TRBJ1-2. TRBV21-1 is recorded as a pseudogene. The origin of this receptor is a human donor in a cohort sampled during active COVID-19. In DNA form, the CDR3 reads TGTGCCAGCAGCAAAGAGATATGGAGGGTAGGAAACTATGGCTACACCTTC. Protein: CASSKEIWRVGNYGYTF.